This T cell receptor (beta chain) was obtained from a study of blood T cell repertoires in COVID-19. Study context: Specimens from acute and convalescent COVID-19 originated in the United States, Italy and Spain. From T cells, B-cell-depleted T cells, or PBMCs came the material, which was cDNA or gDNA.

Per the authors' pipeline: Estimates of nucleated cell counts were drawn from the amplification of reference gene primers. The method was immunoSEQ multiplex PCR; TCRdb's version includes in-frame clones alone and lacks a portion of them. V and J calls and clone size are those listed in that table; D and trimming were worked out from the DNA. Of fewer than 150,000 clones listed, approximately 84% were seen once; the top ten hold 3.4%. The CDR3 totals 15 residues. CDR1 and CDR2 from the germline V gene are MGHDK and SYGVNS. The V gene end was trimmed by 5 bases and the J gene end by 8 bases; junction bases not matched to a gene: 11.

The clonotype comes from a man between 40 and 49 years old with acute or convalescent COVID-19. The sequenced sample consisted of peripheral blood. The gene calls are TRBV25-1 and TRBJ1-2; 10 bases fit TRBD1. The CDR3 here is CASSLSWDRGGGYTF. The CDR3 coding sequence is TGTGCCAGCAGTTTATCCTGGGACAGGGGCGGGGGCTACACCTTC.